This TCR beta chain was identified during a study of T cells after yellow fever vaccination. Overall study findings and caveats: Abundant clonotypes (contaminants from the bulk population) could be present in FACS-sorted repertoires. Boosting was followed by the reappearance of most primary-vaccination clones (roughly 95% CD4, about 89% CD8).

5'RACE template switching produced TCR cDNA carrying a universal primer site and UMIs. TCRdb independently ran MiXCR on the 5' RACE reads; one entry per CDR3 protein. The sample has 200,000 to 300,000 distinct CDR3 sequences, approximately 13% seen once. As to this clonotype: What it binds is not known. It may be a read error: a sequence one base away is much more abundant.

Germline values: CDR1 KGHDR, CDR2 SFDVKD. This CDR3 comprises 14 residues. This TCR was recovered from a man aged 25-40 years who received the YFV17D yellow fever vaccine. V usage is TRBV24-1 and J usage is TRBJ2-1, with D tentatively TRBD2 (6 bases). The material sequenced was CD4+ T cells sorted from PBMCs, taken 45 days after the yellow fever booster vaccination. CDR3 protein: CDTSDLGGGDEQFF. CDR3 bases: TGTGACACCAGTGATTTGGGGGGTGGGGATGAGCAGTTCTTC.